A selection of T cell receptor beta chains follows, all from one sample in a study of CD8 T cell repertoires and HIV-1 epitope variants. Their antigens are not known. Assay used: immunoSEQ multiplex PCR; TCRdb lists only in-frame clones, some missing. The sample comprises 4,000 to 5,500 clones, 55% to 75% of which are singletons, and about 40% rests with the top ten. The sequenced sample consisted of cultured CD8+ T cells derived from PBMCs. These receptors came from a male donor with HIV. Each CDR3 is given with its conserved first and last residue. Each record gives: D gene, J gene, clone size, V gene, CDR3 DNA, CDR3 protein. A D gene is named only where the DNA matches it firmly. A row's size may be missing; if present it is once, few, many or a size class.

.,TRBJ2-1,.,TRBV28,TGTGCCAGCAGCCCATCTTTCAATGAGCAGTTCTTC,CASSPSFNEQFF
.,TRBJ1-5,.,TRBV4-2,TGTGCCAGCAGCCAAGGGAGCAATCAGCCCCAGCATTTT,CASSQGSNQPQHF
.,TRBJ1-2,once,TRBV5-4,TGTGCCAGCAGCACAAGTAGAGGGTTTAACTATGGCTACACCTTC,CASSTSRGFNYGYTF
.,TRBJ2-7,.,TRBV5-5,TGTGCCAGCAGCTTTTCCTACGAGCAGTACTTC,CASSFSYEQYF
.,TRBJ2-5,.,TRBV28,TGTGCCAGCAGTTCAGTGGACAGAACCCAAGAGACCCAGTACTTC,CASSSVDRTQETQYF
TRBD1,TRBJ2-5,.,TRBV27,TGTGCCAGCAGTCCGAGGACAGGGGACCAAGAGACCCAGTACTTC,CASSPRTGDQETQYF
.,TRBJ2-1,.,TRBV7-9,TGTGCCAGCAGCTTAGGGTACAATGAGCAGTTCTTC,CASSLGYNEQFF
.,TRBJ2-7,.,TRBV11-2,TGTGCCAGCAGCTTAGATCTACCCAGGGGGGAGGACGAGCAGTACTTC,CASSLDLPRGEDEQYF
TRBD1,TRBJ2-7,.,TRBV28,TGTGCCAGCAGCCGAGTCAGGGACAGCCCCTACGAGCAGTACTTC,CASSRVRDSPYEQYF
.,TRBJ2-3,once,TRBV5-4,TGTGCCAGCAGCTTGGCCGAGGGATGGGTAGGAACAGATACGCAGTATTTT,CASSLAEGWVGTDTQYF
.,TRBJ2-7,.,TRBV5-1,TGCGCCTCCCGCGGCGGGTACGAGCAGTACTTC,CASRGGYEQYF
.,TRBJ2-7,.,TRBV2,TGTGCCAGCGGCCGGGACATTTCCTACGAGCAGTACTTC,CASGRDISYEQYF
.,TRBJ2-1,.,TRBV25-1,TGTGCCACCGCACAGGGTTGGAATGAGCAGTTCTTC,CATAQGWNEQFF
.,TRBJ2-1,few,TRBV7-8,TGTGCCAGCAGCTTAACACAGGGCCCCTCGGATGAGCAGTTCTTC,CASSLTQGPSDEQFF
TRBD1,TRBJ2-5,few,TRBV7-9,TGTGCCAGCAGCCCCCTCCCGGGACAGGGAGAGGAGACCCAGTACTTC,CASSPLPGQGEETQYF
.,TRBJ2-3,few,TRBV4-1,TGCGCCAGCAGCCAAGAGGGTCAGCGCACAGATACGCAGTATTTT,CASSQEGQRTDTQYF
TRBD2,TRBJ2-3,.,TRBV6-6,TGTGCCAGCAAACGGGGGGGCTCGGGTACAGATACGCAGTATTTT,CASKRGGSGTDTQYF
TRBD2,TRBJ2-1,.,TRBV28,TGTGCCAGCAGTGGGTTCGGCGGGAGCTCCTACAATGAGCAGTTCTTC,CASSGFGGSSYNEQFF
TRBD1,TRBJ2-7,.,TRBV29-1,TGCAGCGTCAAACAGGGGGCGGCCTACGAGCAGTACTTC,CSVKQGAAYEQYF
.,TRBJ2-7,.,TRBV5-6,TGTGCCAGCACCTTCCCAACCGGCTCTCGGGGCCACGAGCAGTACTTC,CASTFPTGSRGHEQYF
TRBD1,TRBJ2-1,few,TRBV18,TGTGCCAGCTCGCAGGACAGGGCGGGCAATGAGCAGTTCTTC,CASSQDRAGNEQFF
.,TRBJ2-1,.,TRBV28,TGTGCCAGCAGTTCGGTCCGCCGCAATGAGCAGTTCTTC,CASSSVRRNEQFF
TRBD2,TRBJ2-3,.,TRBV27,TGTGCCAGCTCTCTTATTTTAGCGGGGGGCACAGATACGCAGTATTTT,CASSLILAGGTDTQYF
TRBD1,TRBJ2-1,.,TRBV5-4,TGTGCCAGCAGACCAGGACAGGGAACATTTAATGAGCAGTTCTTC,CASRPGQGTFNEQFF
.,TRBJ2-5,once,TRBV15,TGTGCCACCAGCGAGAGTTATGACAGCCAAGAGACCCAGTACTTC,CATSESYDSQETQYF
TRBD2,TRBJ2-5,.,TRBV5-5,TGTGCCAGCAGATCGGGACTAGCGGGGGGACAAGAGACCCAGTACTTC,CASRSGLAGGQETQYF
TRBD1,TRBJ2-7,.,TRBV28,TGTGCCATCTCGGACAGGGGGCTTTCCTACGAGCAGTACTTC,CAISDRGLSYEQYF
.,TRBJ2-5,.,TRBV28,TGTGCCAGCAGTAAAACAGGTGGGGAGGAGACCCAGTACTTC,CASSKTGGEETQYF
TRBD1,TRBJ1-6,.,TRBV9,TGTGCCAGCAGCGTAGACAAAGGGACAGGCTCTGGGGGGAATTCACCCCTCCACTTT,CASSVDKGTGSGGNSPLHF
TRBD2,TRBJ2-4,medium-sized,TRBV19,TGTGCCAGTAACGATCGGAGGTGGGGGGGACTAGCGGAAAACATTCAGTACTTC,CASNDRRWGGLAENIQYF
.,TRBJ2-1,.,TRBV7-6,TGTGCCAGCAGCGAGGGTGGGAGCGATGAGCAGTTCTTC,CASSEGGSDEQFF
TRBD1,TRBJ2-3,.,TRBV7-9,TGTGCCAGCAGCTCGCTAACAGGGGAACATCCAGATACGCAGTATTTT,CASSSLTGEHPDTQYF
.,TRBJ1-1,.,TRBV5-1,TGCGCCAGCAGCTTGGAGGGAAGAACGAACACTGAAGCTTTCTTT,CASSLEGRTNTEAFF
.,TRBJ2-5,.,TRBV9,TGTGCCAGCAGCGTAGAAGAGACCCAGTACTTC,CASSVEETQYF
TRBD2,TRBJ2-5,.,TRBV19,TGTGCCACCGCACTAGCGGGAGGGTCCCTCGAGACCCAGTACTTC,CATALAGGSLETQYF
.,TRBJ2-5,.,TRBV7-2,TGTGCCAGCAGCTTAGCGGGGGCTAGCCAGGAGACCCAGTACTTC,CASSLAGASQETQYF
TRBD1,TRBJ1-6,.,TRBV27,TGTGCCAGCAGTTCCGGGACAGCCCTCCACTTT,CASSSGTALHF
.,TRBJ2-2,.,TRBV19,TGTGCCAGTAGTATCCTGCCAGGGGGAGGAAGGGCCAAGACCGGGGAGCTGTTTTTT,CASSILPGGGRAKTGELFF
TRBD1,TRBJ2-7,few,TRBV4-2,TGTGCCAGCAGCCAAGATCTAGAACAGGGGACCTACGAGCAGTACTTC,CASSQDLEQGTYEQYF
TRBD2,TRBJ2-7,few,TRBV11-2,TGTGCCAGCAGCTTAACCCCGGAGCTAGCGGGAGTGTATGAGCAGTACTTC,CASSLTPELAGVYEQYF
.,TRBJ2-1,.,TRBV5-4,TGTGCCAGCAGCTTACAGTACAATGAGCAGTTCTTC,CASSLQYNEQFF
.,TRBJ1-1,.,TRBV28,TGTGCCAGCAGTCTCGGGACGGAAGATGAAGCTTTCTTT,CASSLGTEDEAFF
.,TRBJ1-2,once,TRBV10-2,TGCGCCAGCAGTGAGGACCGGGGCCGAGCTAACTATGGCTACACCTTC,CASSEDRGRANYGYTF
TRBD1,TRBJ2-7,.,TRBV10-3,TGTGCCATCAGTGCGGGGGGACAGGGCCCGTACGAGCAGTACTTC,CAISAGGQGPYEQYF
.,TRBJ1-5,.,TRBV11-2,TGTGCCAGCAGCTTAGGGAGGGGGGGCAATCAGCCCCAGCATTTT,CASSLGRGGNQPQHF
.,TRBJ2-3,.,TRBV7-8,TGTGCCAGCAGCCCCGAGGGGTGGGGGCCAGATACGCAGTATTTT,CASSPEGWGPDTQYF
.,TRBJ1-1,.,TRBV30,TGTGCCTGGAGTGTAGGGGGGCTCACTGAAGCTTTCTTT,CAWSVGGLTEAFF
.,TRBJ1-1,.,TRBV30,TGTGCCTGGAGTGCGGCTATGAACACTGAAGCTTTCTTT,CAWSAAMNTEAFF
.,TRBJ2-7,.,TRBV5-4,TGTGCCAGCAGCTTGTGGGGCTCCTACGAGCAGTACTTC,CASSLWGSYEQYF
.,TRBJ1-2,.,TRBV6-1,TGTGCCAGCAGTGACTGGGGGATAGGCTATGGCTACACCTTC,CASSDWGIGYGYTF
TRBD1,TRBJ2-7,few,TRBV5-4,TGTGCCAGCAGCTTCGGACAGGGTTCCTACGAGCAGTACTTC,CASSFGQGSYEQYF
TRBD2,TRBJ2-1,.,TRBV9,TGTGCCAGCAGCGTAGAGGGACTAGCGGGGGAATACAATGAGCAGTTCTTC,CASSVEGLAGEYNEQFF
.,TRBJ1-3,.,TRBV4-2,TGTGCCAGCAGCCAAGATACAGGGATGTTCTCTGGAAACACCATATATTTT,CASSQDTGMFSGNTIYF
.,TRBJ2-7,.,TRBV6-5,TGTGCCAGCAGTTACAGAGGGTGGGGCCTCTCCTACGAGCAGTACTTC,CASSYRGWGLSYEQYF
TRBD1,TRBJ2-2,.,TRBV7-6,TGTGCCAGCAGCGCATCGACAGGGGGCGGCGGTAGCACCGGGGAGCTGTTTTTT,CASSASTGGGGSTGELFF
.,TRBJ1-1,once,TRBV5-4,TGTGCCAGCAGCTTGGGGACGAACACTGAAGCTTTCTTT,CASSLGTNTEAFF
TRBD2,TRBJ2-7,few,TRBV7-9,TGTGCCAGCAGCCGTTCGGGACTAGCGGGAGACTCCTACGAGCAGTACTTC,CASSRSGLAGDSYEQYF
TRBD1,TRBJ2-1,.,TRBV6-6,TGTGCCAGCAGTTATCAAGGGACAGGGACCTTCTTC,CASSYQGTGTFF
.,TRBJ1-1,.,TRBV19,TGTGCCACTTCGGGAAGTACGACGTCCGATACTGAAGCTTTCTTT,CATSGSTTSDTEAFF
.,TRBJ1-1,.,TRBV4-3,TGCGCCAGCAGCCAAGAAGAAGGAGATCACGGACCAAACACTGAAGCTTTCTTT,CASSQEEGDHGPNTEAFF